This TCR beta chain derives from a study of CD8+ T cells in alopecia areata. Study outcomes and limitations: There were many expanded lesional clones persisting in scalp and blood during tofacitinib.

The CDR3 is 15 amino acids. V was trimmed by 0 bases and J by 6 bases, leaving 14 bases between them. Per the germline V gene, CDR1 is GTSNPN and CDR2 is SVGIG (reference sequence). Treatment: oral pan-JAK inhibitor, 5-10 mg twice daily. Of note for this clone: No antigen is known for it.

Extracted RNA was reverse transcribed into cDNA, the sequencing template. Generated by immunoSEQ multiplex PCR, the TCRdb table keeps only in-frame clones and is missing some. This table has approximately 180,000 clones, under 80% appearing once. This chain joins TRBV30 and TRBJ2-2; the D gene is possibly TRBD1 (5 bases). The sequence came from a human donor with alopecia areata. The sequencing used CD4+ T cells sorted from blood, collected at week 49, from a patient treated with tofacitinib. The CDR3 protein is CAWSVGQGWAGELFF. The CDR3 DNA reads TGTGCCTGGAGTGTGGGGCAGGGATGGGCCGGGGAGCTGTTTTTT.